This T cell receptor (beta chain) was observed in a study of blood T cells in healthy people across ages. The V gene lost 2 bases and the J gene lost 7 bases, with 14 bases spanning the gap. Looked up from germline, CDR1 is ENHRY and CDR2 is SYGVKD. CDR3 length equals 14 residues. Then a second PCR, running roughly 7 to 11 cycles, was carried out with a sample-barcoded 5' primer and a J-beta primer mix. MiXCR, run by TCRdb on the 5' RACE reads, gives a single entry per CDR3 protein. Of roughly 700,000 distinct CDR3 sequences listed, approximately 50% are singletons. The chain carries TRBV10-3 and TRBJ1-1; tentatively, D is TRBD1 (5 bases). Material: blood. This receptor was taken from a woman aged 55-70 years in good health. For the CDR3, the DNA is TGTGCCATCAGTGAGACCGCAGGGATCGGTGAAGCTTTCTTT. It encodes CAISETAGIGEAFF.